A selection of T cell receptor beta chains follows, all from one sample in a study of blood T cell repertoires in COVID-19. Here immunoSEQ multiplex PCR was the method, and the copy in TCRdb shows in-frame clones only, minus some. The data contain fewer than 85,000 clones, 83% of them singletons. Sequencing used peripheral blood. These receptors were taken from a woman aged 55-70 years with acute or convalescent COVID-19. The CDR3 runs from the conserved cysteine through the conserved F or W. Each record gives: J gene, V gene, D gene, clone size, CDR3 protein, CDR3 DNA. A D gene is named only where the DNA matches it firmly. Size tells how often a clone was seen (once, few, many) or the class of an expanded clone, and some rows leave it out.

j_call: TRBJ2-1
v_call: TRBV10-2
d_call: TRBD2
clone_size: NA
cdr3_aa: CATPPWTSGRGEQFF
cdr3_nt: TGCGCCACCCCACCGTGGACTAGCGGGAGGGGTGAGCAGTTCTTC

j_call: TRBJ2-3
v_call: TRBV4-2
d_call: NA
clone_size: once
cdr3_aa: CASSQGGGTDTQYF
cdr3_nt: TGTGCCAGCAGCCAAGGCGGGGGCACAGATACGCAGTATTTT

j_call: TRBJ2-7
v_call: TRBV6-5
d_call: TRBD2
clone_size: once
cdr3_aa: CASSWGGDSYEQYF
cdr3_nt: TGTGCCAGCAGTTGGGGGGGGGACTCCTACGAGCAGTACTTC

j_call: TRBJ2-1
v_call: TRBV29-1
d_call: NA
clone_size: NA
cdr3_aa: CSVPGTSGGSYNEQFF
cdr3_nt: TGCAGCGTTCCCGGGACTTCCGGAGGCTCCTACAATGAGCAGTTCTTC

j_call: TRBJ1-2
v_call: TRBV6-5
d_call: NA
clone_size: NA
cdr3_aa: CASSFYRVADGYTF
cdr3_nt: TGTGCCAGCAGTTTCTACAGGGTTGCGGATGGCTACACCTTC

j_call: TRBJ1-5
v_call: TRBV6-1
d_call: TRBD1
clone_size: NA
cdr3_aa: CASSETGEQPQHF
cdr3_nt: TGTGCCAGCAGTGAAACAGGGGAACAGCCCCAGCATTTT

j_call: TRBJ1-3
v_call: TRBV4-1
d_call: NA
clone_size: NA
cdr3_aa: CASSQDAAQAPGNTIYF
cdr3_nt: TGCGCCAGCAGCCAAGACGCAGCACAGGCGCCTGGAAACACCATATATTTT

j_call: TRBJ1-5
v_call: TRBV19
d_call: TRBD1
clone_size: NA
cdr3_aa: CASSSRDRYQPQHF
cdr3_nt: TGTGCCAGTAGTTCGAGGGACAGGTATCAGCCCCAGCATTTT

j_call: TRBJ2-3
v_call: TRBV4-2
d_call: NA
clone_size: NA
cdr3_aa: CASSQLRGTDTQYF
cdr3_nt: TGTGCCAGCAGCCAACTTAGGGGTACAGATACGCAGTATTTT

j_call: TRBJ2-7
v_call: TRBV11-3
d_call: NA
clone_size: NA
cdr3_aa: CASSSATREYF
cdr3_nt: TGTGCCAGCAGCTCAGCTACGAGGGAGTACTTC

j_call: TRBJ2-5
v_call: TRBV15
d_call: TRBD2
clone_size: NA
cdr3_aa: CATTSNGGNQETQYF
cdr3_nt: TGTGCCACCACCTCAAACGGGGGGAATCAAGAGACCCAGTACTTC

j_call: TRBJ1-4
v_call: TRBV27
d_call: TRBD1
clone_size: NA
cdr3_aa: CASSLSRDRGFREKLFF
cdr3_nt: TGTGCCAGCAGTTTATCTCGGGACAGGGGGTTTAGAGAAAAACTGTTTTTT

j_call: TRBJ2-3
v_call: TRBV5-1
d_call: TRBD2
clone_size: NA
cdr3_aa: CASSLASGTDTQYF
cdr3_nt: TGCGCCAGCAGCTTGGCTAGCGGTACAGATACGCAGTATTTT

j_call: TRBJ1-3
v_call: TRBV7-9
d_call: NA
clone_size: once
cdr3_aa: CASSLDSSRQGGGNTIYF
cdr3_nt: TGTGCCAGCAGCTTAGACTCCTCACGACAAGGAGGTGGAAACACCATATATTTT

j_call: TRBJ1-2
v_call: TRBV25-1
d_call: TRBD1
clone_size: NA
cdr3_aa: CASTSGTGSNYGYTF
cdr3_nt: TGTGCCAGCACCTCCGGGACAGGGAGTAACTATGGCTACACCTTC

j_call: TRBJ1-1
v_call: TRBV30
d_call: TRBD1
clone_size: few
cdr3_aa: CAWSPGGTGGGNTEAFF
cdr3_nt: TGTGCCTGGAGTCCTGGTGGGACAGGGGGCGGGAACACTGAAGCTTTCTTT

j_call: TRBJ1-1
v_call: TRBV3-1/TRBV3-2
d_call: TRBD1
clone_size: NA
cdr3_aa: CASTQGRGEAFF
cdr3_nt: TGTGCCAGCACACAGGGGCGCGGTGAAGCTTTCTTT

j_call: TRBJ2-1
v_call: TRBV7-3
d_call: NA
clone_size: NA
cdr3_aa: CASSSSKPGHDYNEQFF
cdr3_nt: TGTGCCAGCAGCTCCAGTAAACCGGGACACGACTACAATGAGCAGTTCTTC

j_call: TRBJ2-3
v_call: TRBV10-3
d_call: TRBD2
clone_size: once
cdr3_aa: CAISGGTSGGPRGDTQYF
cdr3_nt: TGTGCCATCAGTGGAGGGACTAGCGGGGGCCCTAGAGGAGATACGCAGTATTTT

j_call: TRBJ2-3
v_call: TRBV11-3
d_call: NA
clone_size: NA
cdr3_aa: CASSSTRWLGDTQYF
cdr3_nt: TGTGCCAGCAGCTCCACCCGATGGCTCGGGGATACGCAGTATTTT

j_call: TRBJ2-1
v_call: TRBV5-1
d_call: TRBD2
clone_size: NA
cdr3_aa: CASSSSGEPWNEQFF
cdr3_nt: TGCGCCAGCAGCTCTAGCGGGGAGCCGTGGAATGAGCAGTTCTTC

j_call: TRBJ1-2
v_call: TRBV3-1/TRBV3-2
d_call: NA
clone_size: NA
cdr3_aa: CASSQESYDRGYTF
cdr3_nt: TGTGCCAGCAGCCAAGAATCATATGACAGGGGCTACACCTTC

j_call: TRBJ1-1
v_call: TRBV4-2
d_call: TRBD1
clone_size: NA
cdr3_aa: CASSQEETGGDLRAEAFF
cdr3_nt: TGTGCCAGCAGCCAAGAGGAGACAGGGGGGGATTTGAGGGCTGAAGCTTTCTTT

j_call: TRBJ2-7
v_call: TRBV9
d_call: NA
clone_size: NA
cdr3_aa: CASSVRHDGLSYEQYF
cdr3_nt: TGTGCCAGCAGCGTGAGACACGACGGACTCTCCTACGAGCAGTACTTC

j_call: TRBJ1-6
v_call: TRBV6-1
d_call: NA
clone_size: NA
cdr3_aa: CASSEVGSHSYNSPLHF
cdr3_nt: TGTGCCAGCAGTGAAGTGGGCAGCCACTCCTATAATTCACCCCTCCACTTT

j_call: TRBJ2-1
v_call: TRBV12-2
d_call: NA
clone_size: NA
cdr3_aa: CASRLSPILAGDGNEQFF
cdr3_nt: TGTGCAAGTCGCTTAAGCCCTATACTAGCGGGAGATGGCAATGAGCAGTTCTTC

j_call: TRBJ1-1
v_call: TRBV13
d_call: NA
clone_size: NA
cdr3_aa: CASSPTTGTSTEAFF
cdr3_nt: TGTGCCAGCAGCCCGACCACAGGTACAAGCACTGAAGCTTTCTTT

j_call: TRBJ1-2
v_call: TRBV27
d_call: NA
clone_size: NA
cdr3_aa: CASSFVDAGRSNYGYTF
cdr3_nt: TGTGCCAGCAGTTTTGTGGATGCAGGGCGCTCTAACTATGGCTACACCTTC

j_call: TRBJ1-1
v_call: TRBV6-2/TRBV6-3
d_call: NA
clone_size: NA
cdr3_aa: CASSYEFRTEAFF
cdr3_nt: TGTGCCAGCAGTTACGAATTTAGAACTGAAGCTTTCTTT

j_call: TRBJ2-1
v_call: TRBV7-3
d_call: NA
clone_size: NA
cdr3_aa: CASSHGLASYNEQFF
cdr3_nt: TGTGCCAGCAGCCACGGGCTAGCGTCCTACAATGAGCAGTTCTTC

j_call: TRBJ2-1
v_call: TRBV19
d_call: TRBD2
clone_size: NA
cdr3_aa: CASSIVAGGYPEQFF
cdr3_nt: TGTGCCAGTAGTATTGTAGCGGGGGGTTATCCAGAGCAGTTCTTC

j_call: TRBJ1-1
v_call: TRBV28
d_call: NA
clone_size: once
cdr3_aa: CASLLGRGPGSGTEAFF
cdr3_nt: TGTGCCAGCCTCCTGGGCCGTGGGCCGGGGTCGGGCACTGAAGCTTTCTTT

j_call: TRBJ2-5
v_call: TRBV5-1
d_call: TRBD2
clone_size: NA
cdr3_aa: CASSFTSGRDETQYF
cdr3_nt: TGCGCCAGCAGCTTCACTAGCGGGAGGGATGAGACCCAGTACTTC

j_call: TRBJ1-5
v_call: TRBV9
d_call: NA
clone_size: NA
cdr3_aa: CASSGWGGNQPQHF
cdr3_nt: TGTGCCAGCAGCGGCTGGGGAGGCAATCAGCCCCAGCATTTT

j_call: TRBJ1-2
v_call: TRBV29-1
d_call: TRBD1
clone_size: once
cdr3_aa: CSVETGGGWYGYTF
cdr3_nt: TGCAGCGTTGAAACAGGGGGGGGATGGTATGGCTACACCTTC

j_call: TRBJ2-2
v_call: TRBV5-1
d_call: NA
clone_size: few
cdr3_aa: CASSLGQPTGELFF
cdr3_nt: TGCGCCAGCAGCTTGGGACAGCCCACCGGGGAGCTGTTTTTT

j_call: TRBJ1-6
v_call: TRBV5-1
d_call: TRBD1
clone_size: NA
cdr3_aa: CASSLEEQGDNSPLHF
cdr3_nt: TGCGCCAGCAGCTTGGAAGAGCAGGGGGATAATTCACCCCTCCACTTT

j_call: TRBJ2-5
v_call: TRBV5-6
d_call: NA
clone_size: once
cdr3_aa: CASSFRESQYF
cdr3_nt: TGTGCCAGCAGCTTTAGAGAGTCCCAGTACTTC

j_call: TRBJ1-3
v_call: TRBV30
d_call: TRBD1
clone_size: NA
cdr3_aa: CALTGGMAGNTIYF
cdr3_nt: TGTGCCTTGACAGGGGGCATGGCTGGAAACACCATATATTTT

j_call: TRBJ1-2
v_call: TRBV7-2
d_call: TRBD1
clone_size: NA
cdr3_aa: CASSPGQEANYGYTF
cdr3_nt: TGTGCCAGCAGCCCCGGACAGGAAGCTAACTATGGCTACACCTTC

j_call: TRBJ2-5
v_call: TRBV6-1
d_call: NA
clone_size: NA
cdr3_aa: CASSEGPAGGQETQYF
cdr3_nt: TGTGCCAGCAGTGAAGGCCCGGCGGGTGGACAAGAGACCCAGTACTTC

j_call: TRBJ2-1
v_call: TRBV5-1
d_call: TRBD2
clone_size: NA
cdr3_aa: CASSLEVAGAYNEQFF
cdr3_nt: TGCGCCAGCAGCTTGGAGGTAGCGGGGGCTTACAATGAGCAGTTCTTC

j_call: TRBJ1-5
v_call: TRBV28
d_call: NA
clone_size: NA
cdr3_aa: CASRPTPYSNQPQHF
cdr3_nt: TGTGCCAGCAGGCCGACACCTTATAGCAATCAGCCCCAGCATTTT

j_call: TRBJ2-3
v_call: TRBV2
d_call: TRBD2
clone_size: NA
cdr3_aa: CASSESLAGGTDTQYF
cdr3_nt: TGTGCCAGCAGTGAAAGTCTAGCGGGGGGTACAGATACGCAGTATTTT

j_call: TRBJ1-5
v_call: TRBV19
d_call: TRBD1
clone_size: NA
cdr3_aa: CASSIDRAPIWPQHF
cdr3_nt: TGTGCCAGTAGTATTGACAGGGCCCCAATATGGCCCCAGCATTTT

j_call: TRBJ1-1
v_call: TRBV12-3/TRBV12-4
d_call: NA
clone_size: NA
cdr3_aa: CASSLSVVTEAFF
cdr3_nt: TGTGCCAGCAGTTTATCGGTTGTGACTGAAGCTTTCTTT

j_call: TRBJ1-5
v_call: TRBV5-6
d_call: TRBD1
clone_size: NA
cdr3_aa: CASSLDRGQPQHF
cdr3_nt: TGTGCCAGCAGCTTGGACAGGGGGCAGCCCCAGCATTTT

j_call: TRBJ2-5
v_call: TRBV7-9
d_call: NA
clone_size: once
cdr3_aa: CASSLGDSRQETQYF
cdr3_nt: TGTGCCAGCAGCTTAGGTGACAGTCGCCAAGAGACCCAGTACTTC

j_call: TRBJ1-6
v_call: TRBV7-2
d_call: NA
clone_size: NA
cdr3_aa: CASSLAGDSPLHF
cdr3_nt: TGTGCCAGCAGCTTAGCAGGGGATTCACCCCTCCACTTT

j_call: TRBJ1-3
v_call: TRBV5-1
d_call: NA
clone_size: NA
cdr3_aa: CASRPGVENTIYF
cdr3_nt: TGCGCCAGTAGACCCGGGGTTGAAAACACCATATATTTT

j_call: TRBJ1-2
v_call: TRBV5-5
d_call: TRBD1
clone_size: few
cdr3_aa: CASSFSTGGANYGYTF
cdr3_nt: TGTGCCAGCAGCTTCTCAACAGGGGGGGCAAACTATGGCTACACCTTC